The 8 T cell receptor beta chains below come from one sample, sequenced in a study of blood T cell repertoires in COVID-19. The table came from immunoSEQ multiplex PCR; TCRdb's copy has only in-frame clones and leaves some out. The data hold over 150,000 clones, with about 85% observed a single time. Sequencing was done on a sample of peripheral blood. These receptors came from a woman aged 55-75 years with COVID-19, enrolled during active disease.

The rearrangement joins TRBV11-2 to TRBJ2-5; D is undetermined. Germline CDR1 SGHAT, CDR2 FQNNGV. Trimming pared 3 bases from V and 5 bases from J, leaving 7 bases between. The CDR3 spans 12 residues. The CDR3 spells CASSFDGETQYF. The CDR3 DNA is TGTGCCAGCAGCTTTGACGGGGAGACCCAGTACTTC.

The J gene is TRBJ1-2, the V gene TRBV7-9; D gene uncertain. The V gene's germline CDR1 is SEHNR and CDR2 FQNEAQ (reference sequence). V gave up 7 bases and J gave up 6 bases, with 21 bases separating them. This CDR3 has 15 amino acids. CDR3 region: CASIMIPANSNGYTF. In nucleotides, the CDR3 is TGTGCCAGCATCATGATACCGGCGAACAGCAATGGCTACACCTTC.

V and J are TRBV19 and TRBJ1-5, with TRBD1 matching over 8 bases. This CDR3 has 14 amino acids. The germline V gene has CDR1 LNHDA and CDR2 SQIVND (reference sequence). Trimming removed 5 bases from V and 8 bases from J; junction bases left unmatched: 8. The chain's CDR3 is CASSVDRERKPQHF. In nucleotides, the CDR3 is TGTGCCAGTAGTGTGGACAGGGAGAGGAAGCCCCAGCATTTT. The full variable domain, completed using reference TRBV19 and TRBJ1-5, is DGGITQSPKYLFRKEGQNVTLSCEQNLNHDAMYWYRQDPGQGLRLIYYSQIVNDFQKGDIAEGYSVSREKKESFPLTVTSAQKNPTAFYLCASSVDRERKPQHFGDGTRLSIL.

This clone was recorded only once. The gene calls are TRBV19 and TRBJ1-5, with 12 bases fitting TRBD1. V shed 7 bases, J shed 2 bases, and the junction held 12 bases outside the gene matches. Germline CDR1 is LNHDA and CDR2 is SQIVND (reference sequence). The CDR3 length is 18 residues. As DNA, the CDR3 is TGTGCCAGTAAGGGGGACAGGGGGCGCCCCCAGGGCAATCAGCCCCAGCATTTT. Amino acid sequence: CASKGDRGRPQGNQPQHF.

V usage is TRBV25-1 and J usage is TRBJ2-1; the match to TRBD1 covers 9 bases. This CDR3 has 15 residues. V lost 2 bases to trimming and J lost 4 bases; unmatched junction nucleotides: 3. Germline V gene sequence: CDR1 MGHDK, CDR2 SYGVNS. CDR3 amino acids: CASSETGGGYNEQFF. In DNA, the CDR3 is TGTGCCAGCAGTGAAACAGGGGGCGGATACAATGAGCAGTTCTTC.

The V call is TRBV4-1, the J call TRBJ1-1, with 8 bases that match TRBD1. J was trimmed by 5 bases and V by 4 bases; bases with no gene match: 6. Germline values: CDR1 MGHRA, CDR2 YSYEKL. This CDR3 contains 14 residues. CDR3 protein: CASSLRTGQTEAFF. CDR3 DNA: TGCGCCAGCAGCCTCCGGACAGGGCAGACTGAAGCTTTCTTT.

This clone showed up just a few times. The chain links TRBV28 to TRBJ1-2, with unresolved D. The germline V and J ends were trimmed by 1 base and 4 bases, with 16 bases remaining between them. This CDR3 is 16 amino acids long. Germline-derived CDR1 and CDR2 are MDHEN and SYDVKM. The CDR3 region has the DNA TGTGCCAGCAGTTTATCTTGGCTAGCTGCTGGCTATGGCTACACCTTC. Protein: CASSLSWLAAGYGYTF.

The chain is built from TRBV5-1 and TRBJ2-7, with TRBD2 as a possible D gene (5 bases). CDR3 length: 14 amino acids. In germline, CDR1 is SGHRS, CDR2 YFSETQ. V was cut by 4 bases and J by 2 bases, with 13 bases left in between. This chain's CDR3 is CASSKSGVTYEQYF. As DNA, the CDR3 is TGCGCCAGCAGCAAGTCCGGGGTTACCTACGAGCAGTACTTC.